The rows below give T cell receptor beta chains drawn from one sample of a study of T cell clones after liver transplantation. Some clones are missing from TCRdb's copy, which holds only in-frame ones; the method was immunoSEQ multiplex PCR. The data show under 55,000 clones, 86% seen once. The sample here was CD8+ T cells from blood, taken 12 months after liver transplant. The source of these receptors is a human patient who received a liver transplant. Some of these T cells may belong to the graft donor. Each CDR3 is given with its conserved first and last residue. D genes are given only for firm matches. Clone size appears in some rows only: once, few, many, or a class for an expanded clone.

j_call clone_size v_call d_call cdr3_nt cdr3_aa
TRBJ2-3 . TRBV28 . TGTGCCAGCAGTTATGACACAGATACGCAGTATTTT CASSYDTDTQYF
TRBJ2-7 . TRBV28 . TGTGCCAGCAGCCGCCCTCCAAGGTACGGCACCTACGAGCAGTACTTC CASSRPPRYGTYEQYF
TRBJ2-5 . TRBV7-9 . TGTGCCAGCAGCTTAGCGCTAGGCGAGACCCAGTACTTC CASSLALGETQYF
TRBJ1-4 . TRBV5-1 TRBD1 TGCGCCAGCAGCTTGGGGGACAGGGTAGTTCCTGAAAAACTGTTTTTT CASSLGDRVVPEKLFF
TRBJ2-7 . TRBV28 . TGTGCCAGCAGTTTTTGGCGATCCGGCTACGAGCAGTACTTC CASSFWRSGYEQYF
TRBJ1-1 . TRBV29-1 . TGCAGCGCCCCGGGCGCACACGAAGCTTTCTTT CSAPGAHEAFF
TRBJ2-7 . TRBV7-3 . TGTGCCAGCAGCCCATTGATTAGCGAAAGTAGTAAACCCTACGAGCAGTACTTC CASSPLISESSKPYEQYF
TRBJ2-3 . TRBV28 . TGTGCCGTAGCGGTTAGCACAGATACGCAGTATTTT CAVAVSTDTQYF
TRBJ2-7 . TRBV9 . TGTGCCAGCAGCCCTGTGGACAGCTCCTACGAGCAGTACTTC CASSPVDSSYEQYF
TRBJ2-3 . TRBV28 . TGTGCCAGCAGTTCCCCCGATACGCAGTATTTT CASSSPDTQYF
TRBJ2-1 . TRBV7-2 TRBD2 TGTGCCAGCAGCTTACTAGCGGGGTGGAATGAGCAGTTCTTC CASSLLAGWNEQFF
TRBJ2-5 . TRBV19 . TGTGCCAGTAGTCCTGGGACGGCTTTTGAGAACCAGTACTTC CASSPGTAFENQYF
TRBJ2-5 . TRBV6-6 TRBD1 TGTGCCAGCAGTTCCGGGACAGGGGGCGTAGAGACCCAGTACTTC CASSSGTGGVETQYF
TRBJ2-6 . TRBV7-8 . TGTGCCAGCAGCTTATCCGCCGGGGCAGAGGGACCTGGGGCCAACGTCCTGACTTTC CASSLSAGAEGPGANVLTF
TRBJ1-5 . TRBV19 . TGTGCCAGTAGTATTTTACAACCGGGACCTGGAAATCAGCCCCAGCATTTT CASSILQPGPGNQPQHF
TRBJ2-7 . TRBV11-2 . TGTGCCAGCAGCCATACTGGGGACTCCTACGAGCAGTACTTC CASSHTGDSYEQYF
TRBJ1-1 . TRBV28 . TGTGCCAGCGTAGGATCGATGGGCACTGAAGCTTTCTTT CASVGSMGTEAFF
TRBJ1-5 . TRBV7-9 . TGTGCCAGCAGCTTAGCACCGACGGGCTATAGCAATCAGCCCCAGCATTTT CASSLAPTGYSNQPQHF
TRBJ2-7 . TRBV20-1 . TGCAGTGCTAGACCTTCTTACGAGCAGTACTTC CSARPSYEQYF
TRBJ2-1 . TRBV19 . TGTGCCAGTAGTATCGTAGCGGCTAATGAGCAGTTCTTC CASSIVAANEQFF
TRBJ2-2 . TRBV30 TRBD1 TGTGCCTGGAGCAGAGGGGGCAGGGACACCGGGGAGCTGTTTTTT CAWSRGGRDTGELFF
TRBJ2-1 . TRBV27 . TGTGCCAGCAGTTTAATGGGAAATGAGCAGTTCTTC CASSLMGNEQFF
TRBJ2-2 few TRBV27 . TGTGCCAGCAAGCTTCGGGCGTCGGCGTACACCGGGGAGCTGTTTTTT CASKLRASAYTGELFF
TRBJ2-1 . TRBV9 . TGTGCCAGCAGCGTAGGATACGGAGGGGGCAATGAGCAGTTCTTC CASSVGYGGGNEQFF
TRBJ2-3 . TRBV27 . TGTGCCAGCACCTTCTCTGGGAGCACAGATACGCAGTATTTT CASTFSGSTDTQYF
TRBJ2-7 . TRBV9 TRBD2 TGTGCCAGCAGCGTAGATAGAACTAGCGGAGCCTACGAGCAGTACTTC CASSVDRTSGAYEQYF
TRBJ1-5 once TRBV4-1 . TGCGCCAGCAGCCAATTTGGGGGGGCGGTGGGCAATCAGCCCCAGCATTTT CASSQFGGAVGNQPQHF
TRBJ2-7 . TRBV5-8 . TGTGCCAGCAGCTTGGGGGCGCGTAAAGAGCAGTACTTC CASSLGARKEQYF
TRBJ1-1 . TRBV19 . TGTGCCTGCCTTCAGTCAGCGAGGGCTGAAGCTTTCTTT CACLQSARAEAFF
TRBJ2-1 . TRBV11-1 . TGTGCCAGCAGCTCGGGCCCCGGGAATGAGCAGTTCTTC CASSSGPGNEQFF
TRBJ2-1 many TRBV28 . TGTGCCAGCAGTTTACCAAGTTGGGCCCAGGAGCAGTTCTTC CASSLPSWAQEQFF
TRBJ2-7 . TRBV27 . TGTGCCAGCAGTTCCGGGACTTCGTTTCACGAGCAGTACTTC CASSSGTSFHEQYF
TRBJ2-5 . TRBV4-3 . TGCGCCAGCAGCCATGTCCGGATTCGGGGGGCCCTTGGAGCAGAGACCCAGTACTTC CASSHVRIRGALGAETQYF
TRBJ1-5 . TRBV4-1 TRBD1 TGCGCCAGCAGCCAACAAATGGACAGGGGAACGAATCAGCCCCAGCATTTT CASSQQMDRGTNQPQHF
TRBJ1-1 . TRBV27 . TGTGCCAGCAGTCTCCAGGGTGTGGACACTGAAGCTTTCTTT CASSLQGVDTEAFF
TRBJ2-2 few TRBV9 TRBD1 TGTGCCAGCAGCTGGTCAGGGGGCCGGACCGGGGAGCTGTTTTTT CASSWSGGRTGELFF
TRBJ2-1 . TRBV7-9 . TGTGCCAGCAGCGTATGGGGCGATGAGCAGTTCTTC CASSVWGDEQFF
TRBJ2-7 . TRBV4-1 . TGCGCCAGCAGCCAAACAGATATGAGCTCCTACGAGCAGTACTTC CASSQTDMSSYEQYF
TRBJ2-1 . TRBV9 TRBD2 TGTGCCAGCAGCGACCCTAGCGGGAATGGCGATGAGCAGTTCTTC CASSDPSGNGDEQFF
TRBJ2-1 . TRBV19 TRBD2 TGTGCCAGTAGTATACTAGCGGGAGCTATAAATGAGCAGTTCTTC CASSILAGAINEQFF
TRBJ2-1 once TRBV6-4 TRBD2 TGTGCCAGCAGTTCCTCTAGCGGAGCCTACAATGAGCAGTTCTTC CASSSSSGAYNEQFF
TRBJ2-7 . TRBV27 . TGTGCCAGCAGTTTAGGAGGGGACTACGAGCAGTACTTC CASSLGGDYEQYF
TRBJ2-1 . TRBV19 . TGTGCCAGTAAACTCGGGGGCAATGAGCAGTTCTTC CASKLGGNEQFF
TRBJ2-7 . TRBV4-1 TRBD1 TGCGCCAGCAGCCAGGAGGACAGGGCCGGCTACGAGCAGTACTTC CASSQEDRAGYEQYF
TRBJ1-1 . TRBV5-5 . TGTGCCAGCAGCTTGGGCGACCCTGAAGCTTTCTTT CASSLGDPEAFF
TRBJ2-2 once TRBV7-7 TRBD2 TGTGCTAGCAGCTTAGGGAGTCCCCTTTTAGCGGGGAGCAACACCGGGGAGCTGTTTTTT CASSLGSPLLAGSNTGELFF
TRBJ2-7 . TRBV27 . TGTGCCAGCTCCCCCACAGTCTACGAGCAGTACTTC CASSPTVYEQYF
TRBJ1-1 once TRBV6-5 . TGTGCCAGCAGTTATGGCCGGATGAACACTGAAGCTTTCTTT CASSYGRMNTEAFF
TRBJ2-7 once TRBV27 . TGTGCCAGCAGTTGGTCCCCCGGGAACTCCTACGAGCAGTACTTC CASSWSPGNSYEQYF
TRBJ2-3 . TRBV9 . TGTGCCAGCAGCCCCATATGGGATACGCAGTATTTT CASSPIWDTQYF
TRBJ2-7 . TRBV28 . TGTGCCAGCAGTCCGGACGGTCGGTTTACCTACGAGCAGTACTTC CASSPDGRFTYEQYF
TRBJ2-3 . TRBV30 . TGTGCCTGGAGTTCGGGGGTCGCAGATACGCAGTATTTT CAWSSGVADTQYF
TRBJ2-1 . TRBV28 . TGTGCCAGCAATAAACGTGGCAGCGCCTACAATGAGCAGTTCTTC CASNKRGSAYNEQFF
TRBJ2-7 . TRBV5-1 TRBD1 TGCGCCAGCAGCTTCCCGGGACAGGGGGCCTACGAGCAGTACTTC CASSFPGQGAYEQYF
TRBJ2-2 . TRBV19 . TGTGCCAGTAGTATTAGACCGAACACCGGGGAGCTGTTTTTT CASSIRPNTGELFF
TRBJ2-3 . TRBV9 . TGTGCCAGCAGCGTAGGAGCGCGAAACACACCAGATACGCAGTATTTT CASSVGARNTPDTQYF
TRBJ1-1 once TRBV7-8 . TGTGCCAGCAGCTCGGACACGGCTGTGAGGCCTGAAGCTTTCTTT CASSSDTAVRPEAFF